This T cell receptor beta chain comes out of a study of shared clonotypes between healthy human individuals. Original handling: Because ImmunoSEQ provided only junction sequences with no quality scores, the filtering differed. The repertoire was sequenced with immunoSEQ multiplex PCR; TCRdb's copy has only in-frame clones and lacks some. Clone size and V and J calls were adopted from that table, with D and trimming inferred from the DNA. The profile shows roughly 700,000 clones, less than 85% of them singletons. Donors, healthy HIV-negative adults, lacked recent acute infections or vaccinations. This CDR3 spans 15 amino acids. The ends lost 3 bases at V and 6 bases at J; junction bases unmatched: 6. Germline CDR1 reads MGHDK; CDR2 reads SYGVNS.

The sequence was collected from a woman in her thirties in good health. The rearrangement joins TRBV25-1 to TRBJ2-2; 8 nucleotides agree with TRBD1. Sequencing was carried out using memory CD4+ T cells sorted from blood. Subset noted: CD45RA-negative fraction. Written as DNA, the CDR3 is TGTGCCAGCAGTGATCACAGGGGGAGCCCCGGGGAGCTGTTTTTT. Translating it yields CASSDHRGSPGELFF.